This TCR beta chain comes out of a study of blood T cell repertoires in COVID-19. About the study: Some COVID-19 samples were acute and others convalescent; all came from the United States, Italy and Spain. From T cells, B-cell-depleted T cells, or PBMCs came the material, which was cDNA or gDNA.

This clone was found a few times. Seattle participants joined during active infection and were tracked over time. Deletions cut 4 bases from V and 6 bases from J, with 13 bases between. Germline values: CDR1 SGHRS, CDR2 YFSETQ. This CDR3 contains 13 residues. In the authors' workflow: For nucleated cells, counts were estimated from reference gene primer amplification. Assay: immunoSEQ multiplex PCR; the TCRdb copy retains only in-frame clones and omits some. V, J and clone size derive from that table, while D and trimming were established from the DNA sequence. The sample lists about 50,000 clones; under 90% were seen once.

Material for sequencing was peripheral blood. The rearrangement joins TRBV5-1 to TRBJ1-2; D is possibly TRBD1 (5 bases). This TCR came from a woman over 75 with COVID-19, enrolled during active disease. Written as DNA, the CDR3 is TGCGCCAGCAGCGTACAATTACAGGATGGCTACACCTTC. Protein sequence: CASSVQLQDGYTF. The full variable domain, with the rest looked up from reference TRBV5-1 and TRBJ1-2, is KAGVTQTPRYLIKTRGQQVTLSCSPISGHRSVSWYQQTPGQGLQFLFEYFSETQRNKGNFPGRFSGRQFSNSRSEMNVSTLELGDSALYLCASSVQLQDGYTFGSGTRLTVV.